The text below deals with one T cell receptor (beta chain). The CDR3 covers 14 residues. From germline, CDR1 is SGHKS and CDR2 YYEKEE (reference sequence). V was shortened by 4 bases and J by 8 bases, with 16 bases between the two germline ends. The data were produced by immunoSEQ multiplex PCR, yet TCRdb's version contains in-frame clones alone and is incomplete. The repertoire includes approximately 80,000 clones, around 85% of them detected once, and 3.4% sits in the top ten. This record comes from a study of T cell responses to AZD1222 COVID-19 vaccine. The receptor's source is an adult who received the AZD1222 COVID-19 vaccine. This material consisted of peripheral blood, taken 28 days after the second AZD1222 dose. V gene TRBV5-5 combines with J gene TRBJ1-3; D possibly corresponds to TRBD1 (5 bases). As DNA, the CDR3 is TGTGCCAGCAGCCGGGGACCCGCGGGGGACACCATATATTTT. Protein: CASSRGPAGDTIYF.